This TCR beta chain appears in the sequencing data of a study of blood T cell repertoires in COVID-19. Study context: Samples came from the United States, Italy and Spain, spanning acute and convalescent COVID-19. T cells, B-cell-depleted T cells, or PBMCs supplied cDNA or gDNA.

How the authors handled the data: Reference gene primer amplification gave nucleated cell count estimates. Profiling relied on immunoSEQ multiplex PCR, and the TCRdb table lists in-frame clones only, not all of them. For V, J and clone size, that table is used; D and trimming come from the DNA. The sample carries some 50,000 clones, approximately 85% recorded once. The CDR3 runs 14 residues. V was pared by 4 bases and J by 7 bases, with 17 bases between. Per germline, CDR1 SGDLS and CDR2 YYNGEE. The TCR originated in a woman aged 60-75 years with acute or convalescent COVID-19. This chain links TRBV9 with TRBJ1-1; D uncertain. The sequencing sample was made of peripheral blood. The chain's CDR3 is CASSKSSELGEAFF. The CDR3 DNA follows: TGTGCCAGCAGCAAGTCCTCCGAACTAGGTGAAGCTTTCTTT.